The present T cell receptor beta chain was sequenced within a study of ipilimumab plus nivolumab after autologous stem cell transplantation. CDR3 length: 14 residues. CDR1 is LNHDA and CDR2 is SQIVND in the germline V gene (reference sequence). Trimming shortened V by 3 bases and J by 5 bases, and 10 bases separated the two germline ends. Generated by immunoSEQ multiplex PCR, the TCRdb table keeps only in-frame clones and is missing some. The data contain about 40,000 clones, more than 85% of them singletons. Through week 26, nivolumab 3 mg/kg IV was given weeks 1, 4, 7, 10, then biweekly. The sequencing here drew on PBMCs, taken in a trial of ipilimumab plus nivolumab as post-transplant consolidation. The TCR was taken from a male donor with multiple myeloma. The chain joins TRBV19 to TRBJ1-4; possibly TRBD1 for D (5 bases). The CDR3 nucleotides read TGTGCCAGTAGTATCGGACAAGGAAATGAAAAACTGTTTTTT. Its translation: CASSIGQGNEKLFF. Full variable domain (rest looked up from reference TRBV19 and TRBJ1-4): DGGITQSPKYLFRKEGQNVTLSCEQNLNHDAMYWYRQDPGQGLRLIYYSQIVNDFQKGDIAEGYSVSREKKESFPLTVTSAQKNPTAFYLCASSIGQGNEKLFFGSGTQLSVL.